This passage covers 27 T cell receptor beta chains from one sample sequenced in a study of T cell repertoires in cytomegalovirus infection. TCRdb independently ran MiXCR on the reads; one entry per CDR3 protein. The sample includes a few hundred thousand distinct CDR3 sequences, approximately 26% of them seen just once. The sample consisted of PBMCs. These receptors were collected from a human donor in good health (CMV status not recorded). Some clones in this sample may be carry-over from other donors' samples.

This clonotype was observed a few times. The chain employs TRBV6-2 or TRBV6-3 and TRBJ2-3; 13 nucleotides match TRBD2. Germline assignment: CDR1 MNHEY and CDR2 SVGEGT. The V and J ends lost 2 bases and 0 bases, in that order; junction bases with no gene match: 11. The CDR3 runs to 20 residues. Here the CDR3 reads CASSYDLTTSGRSSTDTQYF. The CDR3 DNA reads as TGTGCCAGCAGTTACGACCTGACGACTAGCGGGAGGTCTAGCACAGATACGCAGTATTTT.

The chain carries TRBV4-3 and TRBJ1-4; tentatively, D is TRBD1 (6 bases). Trimming stripped 1 base from V and 8 bases from J, with 11 bases between. This CDR3 comprises 14 residues. Germline-derived CDR1 and CDR2 are LGHNA and YSLEER. CDR3 amino acids: CASSQGQGTEKLFF. DNA for the CDR3: TGCGCCAGCAGCCAAGGGCAGGGGACGGAAAAACTGTTTTTT.

This clonotype was observed a few times. The J gene is TRBJ2-7, the V gene TRBV4-2; D is unclear. The CDR3 runs 13 residues. Between the trimmed V and J ends, which lost 0 bases and 3 bases, there was a span of 6 bases. Germline V lookup: CDR1 LGHNA, CDR2 YNFKEQ. The CDR3 sequence: CASSQDDVYEQYF. The CDR3 DNA reads as TGTGCCAGCAGCCAAGATGACGTCTACGAGCAGTACTTC.

This clonotype was picked up many times. The chain joins TRBV6-2 or TRBV6-3 to TRBJ1-1, with TRBD1 identical over 9 bases. V lost 5 bases to trimming and J lost 1 base; unmatched junction nucleotides: 5. This CDR3 spans 15 amino acids. Germline CDR1 is MNHEY and CDR2 is SVGEGT. As DNA, the CDR3 is TGTGCCAGCAGTCACACGGACAGGGGGAACACTGAAGCTTTCTTT. This codes for CASSHTDRGNTEAFF.

The table lists this clonotype with many counts. The genes are TRBV7-2 and TRBJ2-3; no reliable D call. Trimming took off 2 bases at V and 6 bases at J, with 6 bases between the two ends. Per the germline V gene, CDR1 is SGHTA and CDR2 is FQGNSA. The CDR3 runs 12 residues. CDR3 sequence reads: CASSLYRDTQYF. The CDR3 DNA is TGTGCCAGCAGCTTATATAGGGATACGCAGTATTTT.

In this sample, this clonotype turned up a few times. The chain carries TRBV20-1 and TRBJ1-1; D is uncertain. CDR1 and CDR2 (germline): DFQATT, SNEGSKA (reference sequence). V was trimmed by 6 bases and J by 0 bases, leaving 20 bases between them. This CDR3 is built from 16 residues. The CDR3 sequence: CSATIPGTELNTEAFF. The CDR3 bases are TGCAGTGCCACTATCCCGGGAACAGAGTTGAACACTGAAGCTTTCTTT.

As concerns this clonotype: Germline is not matched at one junction end, which may reflect a read error. The J gene is TRBJ2-1, the V gene TRBV5-3, with 8 bases fitting TRBD1. TRBV5-3 is filed as an ORF, its function uncertain. This CDR3 is 16 amino acids long. CDR3 amino acids: CASSLAPQGAGNEQFF. CDR3 bases: TGTGCCAGCAGCTTGGCCCCGCAGGGGGCTGGGAATGAGCAGTTCTTC.

The chain joins TRBV2 to TRBJ2-1; TRBD2 might be the D (5 bases). Germline CDR1 is SNHLY and CDR2 is FYNNEI. This CDR3 region has 13 residues. Trimming left V 2 bases short and J 8 bases short, with 10 bases between. The DNA of the CDR3 is TGTGCCAGCAGTGAACGCGGGCTGGATGAGCAGTTCTTC. This encodes CASSERGLDEQFF.

Ten or more counts support this clonotype. The gene calls are TRBV7-8 and TRBJ2-7; 11 bases match TRBD2. V shed 1 base, J shed 7 bases, and the junction held 12 bases outside the gene matches. Germline loops: CDR1 SGHVS, CDR2 FQNEAQ. CDR3 length equals 17 residues. Here the CDR3 reads CASSLEVLLAGGREQYV. The CDR3 nucleotides read TGTGCCAGCAGCTTAGAGGTATTGCTAGCGGGAGGTAGGGAGCAGTACGTC.

The table lists this clonotype with a count of one. This may stem from a read error, because a much larger clone lies one nucleotide away. This sequence joins TRBV7-2 and TRBJ2-5; a weak D match, TRBD2 (6 bases). The V gene lost 0 bases and the J gene lost 2 bases, with 13 bases spanning the gap. The CDR3 is made up of 16 amino acids. Germline loops: CDR1 SGHTA, CDR2 FQGNSA. This chain's CDR3 is CASSLALAEGQETQYF. The CDR3 nucleotides read TGTGCCAGCAGCTTAGCGTTAGCGGAAGGACAAGAGACCCAGTACTTC.

To note about this clonotype: A read error may produce the germline difference seen at one junction end. The V call is TRBV6-6, the J call TRBJ1-5, with D perhaps matching TRBD1 (6 bases). This CDR3 has 13 amino acids. Per the germline V gene, CDR1 is MNHNY and CDR2 is SVGAGI (reference sequence). Here the CDR3 reads CASTHAWGAPQHF. The CDR3 coding sequence is TGTGCCAGCACCCACGCGTGGGGGGCCCCCCAACATTTT.

The chain links TRBV7-6 to TRBJ1-5, with 7 positions matching TRBD1. The CDR3 is 15 residues long. With V trimmed by 1 base and J by 4 bases, 4 bases remained unmatched. The V gene's germline CDR1 is SGHVS and CDR2 FNYEAQ. The CDR3 sequence is CASSLVVRGNQPQHF. In DNA, the CDR3 is TGTGCCAGCAGCTTAGTGGTCAGGGGGAATCAGCCCCAGCATTTT.

This clonotype was recorded once. V gene TRBV7-9 combines with J gene TRBJ2-5; 14 bases are a match to TRBD2. This CDR3 is built from 18 residues. Germline trimming cut 2 bases from V and 4 bases from J; bases unmatched to any gene: 9. Germline CDR1 is SEHNR and CDR2 is FQNEAQ (reference sequence). Here the CDR3 DNA reads TGTGCCAGCAGCTTATCTCGACTAGCGGGAGGGGGGCGAGAGACCCAGTACTTC. Translation: CASSLSRLAGGGRETQYF.

The chain combines TRBV4-1 with TRBJ2-2, with 7 bases matching TRBD1. The CDR3 runs to 14 residues. With 5 bases clipped from V and 8 bases from J, the junction kept 8 bases outside the gene matches. Looked up from germline, CDR1 is MGHRA and CDR2 is YSYEKL. This CDR3 is CASSEYRGLGELFF. CDR3 DNA sequence: TGCGCCAGCAGCGAATACAGGGGCCTAGGGGAGCTGTTTTTT.

This sequence joins TRBV14 and TRBJ2-5; D possibly corresponds to TRBD1 (6 bases). Germline CDR1 SGHDN, CDR2 FVKESK. The V end was cut by 3 bases, the J end by 4 bases, with 15 bases between. The CDR3 consists of 15 residues. DNA for the CDR3: TGTGCCAGCAGCCAGTTGGACAGACTGGGAGAGACCCAGTACTTC. Amino acid sequence: CASSQLDRLGETQYF.

CDR3 DNA sequence: TGCGCCAGCAGCTTGGAATCTGGGGGAATCACAGATACGCAGTATTTT. Translation gives CASSLESGGITDTQYF. The V and J genes are TRBV5-1 and TRBJ2-3, with D perhaps TRBD1 or TRBD2 (5 bases each). Between the trimmed V and J ends, which lost 0 bases and 2 bases, there was a span of 13 bases. The CDR3 runs to 16 residues. Germline loops: CDR1 SGHRS, CDR2 YFSETQ. Using reference TRBV5-1 and TRBJ2-3 for the parts outside the CDR3, the full variable domain is KAGVTQTPRYLIKTRGQQVTLSCSPISGHRSVSWYQQTPGQGLQFLFEYFSETQRNKGNFPGRFSGRQFSNSRSEMNVSTLELGDSALYLCASSLESGGITDTQYFGPGTRLTVL.

This clonotype was recorded many times. CDR3 coding DNA: TGTGCCAGCAGCCCCCCACAGGGCTCCTACAATGAGCAGTTCTTC. Translated: CASSPPQGSYNEQFF. The gene calls are TRBV7-9 and TRBJ2-1; D is possibly TRBD1 (6 bases). V was clipped by 5 bases and J by 0 bases, with 11 bases between them. This CDR3 contains 15 residues. Germline V lookup: CDR1 SEHNR, CDR2 FQNEAQ (reference sequence).

The rearrangement joins TRBV19 to TRBJ2-5; tentative D call: TRBD2 (6 bases). Germline assignment: CDR1 LNHDA and CDR2 SQIVND (reference sequence). Trimming took 5 bases from V and 1 from J, leaving 11 bases between them. The CDR3 contains 14 residues. This chain's CDR3 is CASSQGGTQETQYF. CDR3 DNA sequence: TGTGCCAGTAGTCAAGGCGGGACCCAAGAGACCCAGTACTTC.

This clonotype was observed a handful of times. The gene calls are TRBV27 and TRBJ1-5; tentative D call: TRBD1 (6 bases). Trimming removed 6 bases from V and 0 bases from J, with 18 bases in between. The CDR3 is 17 residues long. From germline, CDR1 is MNHEY and CDR2 SMNVEV (reference sequence). In DNA form, the CDR3 reads TGTGCCAGCAGACCATTTACTACAGGGCGTAGCAATCAGCCCCAGCATTTT. It is translated as CASRPFTTGRSNQPQHF.

This clonotype came up a few times. The chain carries TRBV12-3 or TRBV12-4 and TRBJ2-1, with D perhaps being TRBD1 or TRBD2 (6 bases each). This CDR3 region has 15 residues. Deletions cut 5 bases from V and 0 bases from J, with 11 bases between. CDR3 in DNA: TGTGCCAGCAGTCTAGGGGGGTACTCCTACAATGAGCAGTTCTTC. As protein: CASSLGGYSYNEQFF.

The chain employs TRBV19 and TRBJ2-2, with D possibly TRBD2 on 5 matching bases. In germline, CDR1 is LNHDA, CDR2 SQIVND (reference sequence). This CDR3 spans 15 amino acids. V lost 6 bases to trimming and J lost 0 bases, with 11 bases between them. The CDR3 region has the DNA TGTGCCAGTAGCAACGGGGTCTCGAACACCGGGGAGCTGTTTTTT. It specifies CASSNGVSNTGELFF.

This clonotype was counted a few times. The J gene is TRBJ2-1, the V gene TRBV19; 9 bases are a match to TRBD2. The V gene's germline CDR1 is LNHDA and CDR2 SQIVND (reference sequence). Germline trimming cut 5 bases from V and 3 bases from J; bases unmatched to any gene: 5. CDR3 size: 15 residues. CDR3 amino acids: CASSPSGRIYNEQFF. The CDR3 DNA reads as TGTGCCAGTAGTCCAAGCGGGAGGATCTACAATGAGCAGTTCTTC.

Of note for this clonotype: A much larger clone lies a single base off, so this may be a read error. This chain joins TRBV7-2 and TRBJ2-3; a weak D match, TRBD2 (5 bases). CDR1 and CDR2 (germline): SGHTA, FQGNSA. CDR3 length: 16 residues. The V end lost 4 bases, the J end lost 3 bases, and 17 bases lay between the germline ends. Here the CDR3 DNA reads TGTGCCAGCAGCTCCCCGAAGACTCCGGGAACAGATACGCAGTATTTT. Amino acids: CASSSPKTPGTDTQYF.

This clonotype was detected many times. The chain joins TRBV7-2 to TRBJ2-5; the match to TRBD2 covers 7 bases. V lost 0 bases and J lost 5; bases outside the gene matches: 3. Germline values: CDR1 SGHTA, CDR2 FQGNSA. The CDR3 length is 14 residues. CDR3 residues: CASSLAGGGETQYF. As DNA, the CDR3 is TGTGCCAGCAGCTTAGCGGGGGGAGGGGAGACCCAGTACTTC. The whole variable domain, remainder taken from reference TRBV7-2 and TRBJ2-5, is GAGVSQSPSNKVTEKGKDVELRCDPISGHTALYWYRQSLGQGLEFLIYFQGNSAPDKSGLPSDRFSAERTGGSVSTLTIQRTQQEDSAVYLCASSLAGGGETQYFGPGTRLLVL.

The J gene is TRBJ2-7, the V gene TRBV6-6; 7 positions agree with TRBD1. Germline-derived CDR1 and CDR2 are MNHNY and SVGAGI (reference sequence). This CDR3 comprises 13 residues. V was pared by 6 bases and J by 5 bases, with 7 bases of the junction left unmatched. The CDR3 protein is CASSRQGSHEQYV. The DNA of the CDR3 is TGTGCCAGCAGCCGACAGGGTTCCCACGAGCAGTACGTC.

V and J are TRBV7-9 and TRBJ2-7; no reliable D call. The CDR3 consists of 14 residues. The germline V gene encodes CDR1 SEHNR and CDR2 FQNEAQ (reference sequence). V was shortened by 2 bases and J by 6 bases, with 14 bases between the two germline ends. CDR3 coding DNA: TGTGCCAGCAGCTTACCCGTTTTACGAGGCGAGCAGTACGTC. As protein: CASSLPVLRGEQYV.

In its sample, this clonotype was seen many times. V and J are TRBV7-9 and TRBJ2-1; D gene uncertain. The CDR3 spans 17 residues. Germline V CDR1 and CDR2: SEHNR, FQNEAQ (reference sequence). Trimming removed 5 bases at V and 8 bases at J, with 25 bases between. Here the CDR3 DNA reads TGTGCCAGCAGCCGAACCCTTCTACCAAGGGTTTCGGATGAGCAGTTCTTC. Amino acid sequence: CASSRTLLPRVSDEQFF.